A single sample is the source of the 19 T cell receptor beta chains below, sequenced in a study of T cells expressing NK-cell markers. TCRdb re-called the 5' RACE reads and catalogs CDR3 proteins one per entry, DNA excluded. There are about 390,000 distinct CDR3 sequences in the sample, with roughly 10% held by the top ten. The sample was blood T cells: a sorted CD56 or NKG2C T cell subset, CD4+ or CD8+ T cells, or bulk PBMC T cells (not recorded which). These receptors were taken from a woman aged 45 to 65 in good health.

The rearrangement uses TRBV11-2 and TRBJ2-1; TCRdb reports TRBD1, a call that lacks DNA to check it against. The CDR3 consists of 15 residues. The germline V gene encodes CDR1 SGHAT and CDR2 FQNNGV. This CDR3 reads CASSPGLMGHNEQFF.

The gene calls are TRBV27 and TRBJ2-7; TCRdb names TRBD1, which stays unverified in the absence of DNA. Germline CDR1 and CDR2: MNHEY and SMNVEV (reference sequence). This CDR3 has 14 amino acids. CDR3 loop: CASSPGGQGYEQYF.

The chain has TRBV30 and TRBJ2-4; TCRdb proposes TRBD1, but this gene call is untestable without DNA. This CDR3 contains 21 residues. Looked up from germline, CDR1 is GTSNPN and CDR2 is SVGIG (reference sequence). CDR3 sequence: CAWSAAWGDRGPVFSKNIQYF.

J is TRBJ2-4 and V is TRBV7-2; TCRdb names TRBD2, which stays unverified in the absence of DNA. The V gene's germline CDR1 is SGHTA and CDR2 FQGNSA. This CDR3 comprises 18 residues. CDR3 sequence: CASSNRLPTMTHKNIQYF.

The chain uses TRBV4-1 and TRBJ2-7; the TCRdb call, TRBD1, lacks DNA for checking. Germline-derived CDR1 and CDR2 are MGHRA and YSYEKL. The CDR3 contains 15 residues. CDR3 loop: CASSQEIAPTYEQYF.

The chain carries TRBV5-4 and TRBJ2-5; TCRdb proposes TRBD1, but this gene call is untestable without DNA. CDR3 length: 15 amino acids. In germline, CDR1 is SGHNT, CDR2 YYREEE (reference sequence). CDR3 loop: CASSLGGTLQETQYF.

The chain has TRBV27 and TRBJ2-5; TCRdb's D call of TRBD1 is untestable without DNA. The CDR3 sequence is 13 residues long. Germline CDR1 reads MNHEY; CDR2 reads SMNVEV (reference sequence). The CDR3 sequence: CASSLTGKETQYF.

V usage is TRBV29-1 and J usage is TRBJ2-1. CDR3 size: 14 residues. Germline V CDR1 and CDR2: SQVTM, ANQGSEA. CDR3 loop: CSVIWGGAYNEQFF.

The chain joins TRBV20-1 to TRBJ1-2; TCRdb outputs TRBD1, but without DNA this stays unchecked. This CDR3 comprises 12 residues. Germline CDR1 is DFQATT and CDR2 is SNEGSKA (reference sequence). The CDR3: CSATGFTYGYTF.

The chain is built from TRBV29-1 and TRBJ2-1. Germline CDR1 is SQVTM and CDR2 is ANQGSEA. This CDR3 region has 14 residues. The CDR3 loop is CSVVRDRSYNEQFF.

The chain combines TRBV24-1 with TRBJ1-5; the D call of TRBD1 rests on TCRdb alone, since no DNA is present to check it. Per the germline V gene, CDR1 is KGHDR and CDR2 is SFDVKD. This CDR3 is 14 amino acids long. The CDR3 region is CATRGQGSISPQHF.

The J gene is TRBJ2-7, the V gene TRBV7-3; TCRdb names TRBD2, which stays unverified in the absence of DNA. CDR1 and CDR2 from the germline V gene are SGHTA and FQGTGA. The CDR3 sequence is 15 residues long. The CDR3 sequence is CASSRGASAGYEQYF.

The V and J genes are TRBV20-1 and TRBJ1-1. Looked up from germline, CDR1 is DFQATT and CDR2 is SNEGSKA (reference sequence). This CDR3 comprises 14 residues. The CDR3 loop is CSASGLGSDQRAFF.

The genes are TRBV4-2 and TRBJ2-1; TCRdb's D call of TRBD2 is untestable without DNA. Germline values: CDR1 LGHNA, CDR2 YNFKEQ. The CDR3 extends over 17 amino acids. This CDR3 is CASSQVISTSGSGEQFF.

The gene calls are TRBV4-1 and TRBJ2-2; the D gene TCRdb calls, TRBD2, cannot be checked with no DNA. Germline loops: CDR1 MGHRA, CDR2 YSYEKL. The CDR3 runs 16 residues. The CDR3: CASSQGGLAAAGELFF.

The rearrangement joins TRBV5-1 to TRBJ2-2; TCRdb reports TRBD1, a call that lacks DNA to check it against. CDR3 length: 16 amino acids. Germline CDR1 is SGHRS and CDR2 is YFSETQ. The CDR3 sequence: CASSLVLGENTGELFF.

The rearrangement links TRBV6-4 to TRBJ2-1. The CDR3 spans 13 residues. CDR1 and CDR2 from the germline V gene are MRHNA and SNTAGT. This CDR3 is CASSQANHNEQFF.

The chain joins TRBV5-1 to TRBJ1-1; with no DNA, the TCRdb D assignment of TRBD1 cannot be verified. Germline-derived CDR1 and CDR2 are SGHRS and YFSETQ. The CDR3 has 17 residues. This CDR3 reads CASSGGLGDRRNTEAFF.

The CDR3: CASSFNPGTGANQPQHF. V and J are TRBV5-1 and TRBJ1-5; the D call from TCRdb, TRBD1, cannot be confirmed without DNA. The CDR3 loop spans 17 amino acids. Germline CDR1 and CDR2: SGHRS and YFSETQ.